Listed here are 10 T cell receptor beta chains from one sample, sequenced in a study of T cell changes during pregnancy in multiple sclerosis. Profiled with immunoSEQ multiplex PCR; TCRdb holds only in-frame clones, not every one. The sample comprises about 43,000 clones, approximately 91% of which are singletons, and more than 1.4% rests with the top ten. Sequencing used PBMCs (not recorded whether the cells were cultured). The receptors derive from a female donor with multiple sclerosis, enrolled in a pregnancy study.

The chain has TRBV5-1 and TRBJ2-1, with 9 bases aligning to TRBD2. The CDR3 covers 14 residues. CDR1 is SGHRS and CDR2 is YFSETQ in the germline V gene. V was clipped by 3 bases and J by 10 bases; unmatched bases: 8. The CDR3 spells CASSSRGTSGEQFF. Here the CDR3 DNA reads TGCGCCAGCAGCTCGCGGGGTACTAGCGGGGAGCAGTTCTTC.

The genes are TRBV5-1 and TRBJ2-5; 10 bases align to TRBD1. Trimming removed 3 bases from V and 3 bases from J; junction bases left unmatched: 2. This CDR3 spans 14 amino acids. CDR1 is SGHRS and CDR2 is YFSETQ in the germline V gene. The CDR3 bases are TGCGCCAGCAGCTGGGGGACAGGGGAAGAGACCCAGTACTTC. It translates to CASSWGTGEETQYF.

The J gene is TRBJ2-5, the V gene TRBV5-4; D unclear. CDR1 is SGHNT, CDR2 YYREEE, per germline (reference sequence). The CDR3 loop spans 12 amino acids. With 2 bases removed from V and 0 bases from J, the gap between germline ends came to 2 bases. CDR3 sequence (DNA): TGTGCCAGCAGCTTCGACCAAGAGACCCAGTACTTC. This translates into CASSFDQETQYF.

The chain has TRBV14 and TRBJ1-4; D not certain. The length of the CDR3 is 13 residues. V gave up 4 bases and J gave up 4 bases, with 7 bases separating them. Germline V CDR1 and CDR2: SGHDN, FVKESK. The CDR3 DNA reads TGTGCCAGCAGCCCCCTCCTTAATGAAAAACTGTTTTTT. It yields the protein CASSPLLNEKLFF.

V and J are TRBV7-8 and TRBJ1-4, with TRBD1 matching 9 bases. The V gene's germline CDR1 is SGHVS and CDR2 FQNEAQ. The CDR3 loop spans 14 amino acids. The ends lost 3 bases at V and 8 bases at J; junction bases unmatched: 4. As DNA, the CDR3 is TGTGCCAGCAGCTTCCGGACAGGGGACGAAAAACTGTTTTTT. Translating it yields CASSFRTGDEKLFF.

The CDR3 protein is CASSLDLGYPYF. The CDR3, as DNA: TGTGCCAGCAGCTTAGACCTGGGTTATCCGTACTTC. The chain couples TRBV7-2 to TRBJ2-7; D is unclear. The CDR3 is 12 residues long. CDR1 and CDR2 from the germline V gene are SGHTA and FQGNSA. V lost 1 base and J 12 bases, leaving 13 bases between the germline ends.

V gene TRBV7-2 combines with J gene TRBJ2-1; 9 bases match TRBD2. The germline V gene has CDR1 SGHTA and CDR2 FQGNSA. V lost 1 base to trimming and J lost 2 bases; unmatched junction nucleotides: 0. The CDR3 spans 15 residues. CDR3 sequence reads: CASSLVAGAYNEQFF. The CDR3 coding sequence is TGTGCCAGCAGCTTAGTAGCGGGAGCCTACAATGAGCAGTTCTTC. The complete variable domain, with remaining parts taken from reference TRBV7-2 and TRBJ2-1, reads GAGVSQSPSNKVTEKGKDVELRCDPISGHTALYWYRQSLGQGLEFLIYFQGNSAPDKSGLPSDRFSAERTGGSVSTLTIQRTQQEDSAVYLCASSLVAGAYNEQFFGPGTRLTVL.

The V gene is TRBV19, the J gene TRBJ2-7; D is ambiguous. The CDR3 covers 13 residues. Germline V gives CDR1 LNHDA, CDR2 SQIVND (reference sequence). The V gene lost 1 base and the J gene lost 7 bases, with 11 bases spanning the gap. The CDR3 loop is CASSIGSRWEQYF. The CDR3 nucleotides are TGTGCCAGTAGTATAGGTTCGAGGTGGGAGCAGTACTTC.

The V and J genes are TRBV2 and TRBJ1-2; 8 bases map to TRBD1. Unmatched junction bases numbered 17, after V lost 2 bases and J lost 3 bases. This CDR3 is built from 19 residues. CDR1 and CDR2 from the germline V gene are SNHLY and FYNNEI. The CDR3 DNA is TGTGCCAGCAGTGAAAGTCTGTATGGGCAGGGGGCGCGGGACTATGGCTACACCTTC. This translates into CASSESLYGQGARDYGYTF.

This chain uses TRBV10-3 with TRBJ2-1, with D possibly matching TRBD2 (5 bases). V gave up 7 bases and J gave up 4 bases, with 14 bases separating them. Germline CDR1 ENHRY, CDR2 SYGVKD. The CDR3 is 14 residues long. The CDR3 coding sequence is TGTGCCATCACCATAGGAGGCCCTTACAATGAGCAGTTCTTC. It codes for CAITIGGPYNEQFF.